This T cell receptor (beta chain) was sequenced during a study of blood T cell repertoires in COVID-19. Only in-frame clones appear in the TCRdb table, and some are missing; sequencing was by immunoSEQ multiplex PCR. Altogether around 37,000 clones are present, 80% to 85% being singletons, with the ten largest covering more than 1.5%. This CDR3 spans 15 amino acids. Trimming cost V 1 base and J 3 bases, with 10 bases left between them. Germline assignment: CDR1 SGHTA and CDR2 FQGNSA. This TCR derives from a man aged 55 to 70 with COVID-19, enrolled during active disease. Sequencing was done on a sample of peripheral blood. J is TRBJ2-1 and V is TRBV7-2, with D maybe TRBD1 (5 bases). The CDR3 nucleotides read TGTGCCAGCAGCTTAGTACAGGCGAACTACAATGAGCAGTTCTTC. It codes for CASSLVQANYNEQFF.